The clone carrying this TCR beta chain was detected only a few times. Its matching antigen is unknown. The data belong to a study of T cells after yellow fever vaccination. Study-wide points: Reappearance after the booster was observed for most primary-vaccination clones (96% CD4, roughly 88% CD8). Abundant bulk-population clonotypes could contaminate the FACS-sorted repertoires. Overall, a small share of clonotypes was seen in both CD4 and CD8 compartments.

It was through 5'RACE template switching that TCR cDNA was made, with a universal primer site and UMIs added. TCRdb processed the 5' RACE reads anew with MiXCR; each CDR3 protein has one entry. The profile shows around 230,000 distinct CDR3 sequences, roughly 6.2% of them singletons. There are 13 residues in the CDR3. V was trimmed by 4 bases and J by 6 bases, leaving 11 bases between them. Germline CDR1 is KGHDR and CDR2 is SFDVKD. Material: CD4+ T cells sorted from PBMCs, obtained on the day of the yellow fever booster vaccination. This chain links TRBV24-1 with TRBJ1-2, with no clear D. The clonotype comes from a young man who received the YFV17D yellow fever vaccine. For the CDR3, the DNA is TGTGCCACCAGTGACGGAGGCGCCCATGGCTACACCTTC. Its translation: CATSDGGAHGYTF.